This note documents a single T cell receptor (beta chain) sequence. What antigen it recognizes has not been identified. Base qualities are missing; no much larger clone stands one base away. Donors were healthy HIV-negative adults with no recently reported acute infections or vaccinations. Every donor was a Caucasian adult living in Nashville, Tennessee, USA. CD4+ T cells were enriched through magnetic negative selection, after which naive cells were positively selected on CD45RA and the remaining negative fraction served as the memory subset. Blood was collected by leukapheresis, and PBMCs were isolated by Ficoll-Histopaque density gradient centrifugation and then cryopreserved in liquid nitrogen vapor phase. Analytical flow cytometry was used to check the purity and quantity of each magnetically sorted T cell population. Each sorted fraction had its genomic DNA isolated and then quantified by UV absorbance on a Nanodrop 2000c.

This record belongs to a study of shared clonotypes between healthy human individuals (dated by TCRdb to 2020 to 2022). As for the study more broadly: The cohort included three men and a couple of women between 18 and 49 years of age. Blood TCR repertoires of five healthy adults were deeply sequenced to estimate repertoire size and the extent of clonotype sharing between individuals. For each donor, three plates each were used for CD4 naive and CD4 memory, two plates were used for CD8 naive, and one plate was used for CD8 memory. Libraries were prepared and TCR repertoires were sequenced by different laboratories using diverse techniques, in order to increase sequencing depth and limit assay-specific biases. Leukapheresis yielded between about 0.9 and 10 billion PBMCs per donor.

Using the deep immunoSEQ assay, multiplex PCR amplified TCR CDR3 regions from genomic DNA. For each cell subset, the extracted genomic DNA was distributed evenly across all wells of several immunoSEQ 96-well plates, and each plate served as one replicate. Each replicate PCR for sorted subsets received around 0.2 ug genomic DNA, equal to around 32,000 T cell genomes. Purified libraries were quantified with a Qubit 3.0 fluorometer, sized on a Bioanalyzer 2100, and re-quantified with the KAPA Library Quantification kit. Each immunoSEQ 96-well plate was sequenced on its own single-read 150-cycle Illumina NextSeq 550 flow cell. Concerning the study's data processing: Because the immunoSEQ output included only junctional sequences and no quality scores, the filtering could not be the same as the filtering used for full-length reads. To assign V/J genes and CDR3, sequences were annotated against IMGT germline references using PyIR, a Python wrapper for IgBLAST v1.9. Reads were removed for weak V/J assignments (E-value above 1e-6), missing CDR3, stop codons, out-of-frame junctions, or ambiguous translated residues. V3J clonotypes were defined by identical inferred V gene, J gene, and CDR3 amino acid sequence. The percentage overlap between two repertoires was calculated by dividing the number of shared unique clonotypes by the size of the smaller repertoire. Repertoire richness was assessed with RTK rarefaction, the Chao1 estimator, and Recon v2.1 estimates of unobserved clonotypes. Generation probabilities were computed with OLGA for all TCRbeta clonotypes obtained by the gDNA method from several donors. TCRdb carries this immuneACCESS record with in-frame sequences only. Its versions omit some clonotypes, under half of them owing to an unresolved V gene in the studies checked, with the rest unexplained. The D gene and trimming were derived from the DNA, and the V and J assignments and clone size from that table. In this sample the table shows about 190,000 clones, around 63% of which occur a single time. Clones ranked in the top ten supply more than 9% of the sample.

Based on the germline V gene, the CDR1 and CDR2 sequences are SGHDT and YYEEEE. Trimming takes 4 bases off V and 5 bases off J; junction bases not matched to a gene: 7. The CDR3 holds 16 amino acids from the cysteine to the phenylalanine. The only DNA kept is the CDR3, 48 bases in frame from the first base. The paper's findings and limits, for the study overall: The genetic and exposure-history diversity represented was limited by the small number of donors. Incomplete sequencing was indicated by rarefaction of sorted-subset datasets, despite the large sequencing depth. About 5% of naive CD4, around 4% of naive CD8, 2% to 2.5% of memory CD4, and approximately 0.39% of memory CD8 clonotypes were shared across four donors. Pairwise subsampling led to the expectation that sequencing depth would affect the degree of clonotype sharing among donors. Naive subsets generally had larger estimated clonotype richness than memory subsets. Higher generation probabilities were observed for clonotypes shared by all four sorted-subset donors than for non-shared clonotypes. Sampling was restricted to blood, and TCR repertoires in tissues likely differ from the TCR repertoires found in blood.

The V and J genes are TRBV5-6 and TRBJ2-3, with 13 central nucleotides matching TRBD2. Sequenced sample: memory CD4+ T cells sorted from blood. Taken with the paper, the label for cell subset or site translates to: CD45RA-negative fraction. This clonotype was obtained from a man aged 25 to 40 in good health. The CDR3 amino acid sequence is: CASSSATSGRIDTQYF. The sequenced DNA: TGTGCCAGCAGCAGTGCGACTAGCGGGAGGATAGATACGCAGTATTTT.